One and the same sample provided the 2 T cell receptor beta chains below, sequenced in a study of OX40 agonist ivuxolimab in advanced cancers. The data were produced by immunoSEQ multiplex PCR, yet TCRdb's version contains in-frame clones alone and is incomplete. The sample contains roughly 80,000 clones, 90% of which appear only once. The sample here was CD4+ or CD8+ T cells sorted from blood, taken in a trial of the OX40 agonist ivuxolimab. The receptor source for this set is an adult with an advanced solid tumor such as melanoma, head and neck, liver or kidney cancer.

This clone has just one count. The chain has TRBV18 and TRBJ1-3; 10 bases are shared with TRBD1. This CDR3 is built from 16 residues. V was clipped by 3 bases and J by 1 base; unmatched bases: 3. Germline loops: CDR1 KGHSH, CDR2 LQKENI. CDR3 coding DNA: TGTGCCAGCTCACCCCAGGGACAGGGGTCTGGAAACACCATATATTTT. Amino acids: CASSPQGQGSGNTIYF. The full variable domain, in which reference TRBV18 and TRBJ1-3 provide the parts outside the CDR3, is NAGVMQNPRHLVRRRGQEARLRCSPMKGHSHVYWYRQLPEEGLKFMVYLQKENIIDESGMPKERFSAEFPKEGPSILRIQQVVRGDSAAYFCASSPQGQGSGNTIYFGEGSWLTVV.

The CDR3 DNA follows: TGTGCCAGCAGCTACAGGGGAAGCGCCTACGAGCAGTACTTC. It specifies CASSYRGSAYEQYF. The J gene is TRBJ2-7, the V gene TRBV7-2, with TRBD1 matching over 7 bases. The CDR3 runs 14 residues. V lost 4 bases to trimming and J lost 2 bases; unmatched junction nucleotides: 5. Looked up from germline, CDR1 is SGHTA and CDR2 is FQGNSA.